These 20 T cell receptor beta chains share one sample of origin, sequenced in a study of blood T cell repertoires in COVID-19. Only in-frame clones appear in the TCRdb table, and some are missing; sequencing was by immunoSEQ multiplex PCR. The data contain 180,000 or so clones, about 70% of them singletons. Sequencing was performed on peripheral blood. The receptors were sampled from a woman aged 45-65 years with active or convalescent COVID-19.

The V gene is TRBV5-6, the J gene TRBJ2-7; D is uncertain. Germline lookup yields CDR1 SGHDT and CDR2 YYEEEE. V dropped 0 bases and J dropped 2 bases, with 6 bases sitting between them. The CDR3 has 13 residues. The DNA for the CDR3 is TGTGCCAGCAGCTTGGGACACCCCTACGAGCAGTACTTC. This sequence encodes CASSLGHPYEQYF. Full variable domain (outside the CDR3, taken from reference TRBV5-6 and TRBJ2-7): DAGVTQSPTHLIKTRGQQVTLRCSPKSGHDTVSWYQQALGQGPQFIFQYYEEEERQRGNFPDRFSGHQFPNYSSELNVNALLLGDSALYLCASSLGHPYEQYFGPGTRLTVT.

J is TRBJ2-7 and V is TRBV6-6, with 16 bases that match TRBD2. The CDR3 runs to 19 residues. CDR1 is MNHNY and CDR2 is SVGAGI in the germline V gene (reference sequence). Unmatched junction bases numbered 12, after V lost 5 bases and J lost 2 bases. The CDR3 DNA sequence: TGTGCCAGCAGTCGAAAGGGGACTAGCGGGAGGGCCCGGACCTACGAGCAGTACTTC. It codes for CASSRKGTSGRARTYEQYF.

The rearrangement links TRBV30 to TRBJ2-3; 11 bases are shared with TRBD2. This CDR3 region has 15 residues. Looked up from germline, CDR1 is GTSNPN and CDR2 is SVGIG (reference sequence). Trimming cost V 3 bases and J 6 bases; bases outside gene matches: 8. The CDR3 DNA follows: TGTGCCTGGAGGCTAGCGGGAGGAACGTGGGATACGCAGTATTTT. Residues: CAWRLAGGTWDTQYF.

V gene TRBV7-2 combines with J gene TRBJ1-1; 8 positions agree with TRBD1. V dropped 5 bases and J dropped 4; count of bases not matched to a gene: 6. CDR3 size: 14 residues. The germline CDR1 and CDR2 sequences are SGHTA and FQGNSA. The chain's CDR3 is CASSTQGAVTEAFF. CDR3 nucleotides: TGTGCCAGCAGCACCCAGGGGGCGGTCACTGAAGCTTTCTTT.

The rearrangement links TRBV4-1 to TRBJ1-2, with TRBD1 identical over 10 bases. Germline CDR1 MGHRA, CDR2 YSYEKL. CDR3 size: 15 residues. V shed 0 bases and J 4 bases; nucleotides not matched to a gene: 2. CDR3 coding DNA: TGCGCCAGCAGCCAAGATGACAGGGGGCTCTATGGCTACACCTTC. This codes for CASSQDDRGLYGYTF.

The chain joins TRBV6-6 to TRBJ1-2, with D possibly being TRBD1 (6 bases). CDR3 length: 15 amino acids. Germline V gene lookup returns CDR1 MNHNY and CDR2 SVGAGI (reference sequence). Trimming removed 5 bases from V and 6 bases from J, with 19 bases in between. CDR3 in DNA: TGTGCCAGCAGTCAATTCGAGGGACAACTTGATGGCTACACCTTC. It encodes CASSQFEGQLDGYTF.

The CDR3 is CASSISYADTQYF. DNA for the CDR3: TGTGCCAGTAGTATTAGCTACGCAGATACGCAGTATTTT. This chain uses TRBV19 with TRBJ2-3; no definite D call. Trimming removed 3 bases from V and 4 bases from J, with 8 bases in between. Germline CDR1 and CDR2: LNHDA and SQIVND (reference sequence). The CDR3 is 13 amino acids.

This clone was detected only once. This CDR3 reads CSATPGQSYGYTF. DNA for the CDR3: TGCAGCGCAACTCCGGGACAGTCCTATGGCTACACCTTC. V and J are TRBV29-1 and TRBJ1-2; 7 nucleotides match TRBD1. The V gene's germline CDR1 is SQVTM and CDR2 ANQGSEA. This CDR3 contains 13 residues. Trimming removed 7 bases from V and 4 bases from J; junction bases left unmatched: 9.

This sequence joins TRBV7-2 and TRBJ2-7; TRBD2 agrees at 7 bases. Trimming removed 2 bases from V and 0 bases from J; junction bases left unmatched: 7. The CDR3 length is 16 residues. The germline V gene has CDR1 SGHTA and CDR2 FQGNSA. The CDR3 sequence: CASSLRGGGSSYEQYF. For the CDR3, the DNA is TGTGCCAGCAGCTTACGGGGCGGGGGTAGCTCCTACGAGCAGTACTTC.

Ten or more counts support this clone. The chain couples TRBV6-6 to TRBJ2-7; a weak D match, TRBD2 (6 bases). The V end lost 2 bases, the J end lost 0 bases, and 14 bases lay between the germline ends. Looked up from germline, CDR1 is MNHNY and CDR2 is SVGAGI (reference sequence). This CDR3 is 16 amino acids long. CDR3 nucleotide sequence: TGTGCCAGCAGTTACGTGGGGGGTGTATACTCCTACGAGCAGTACTTC. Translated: CASSYVGGVYSYEQYF.

CDR3 in DNA: TGTGCCAGCAGCCCCCAGGGGGCCTATAATTCACCCCTCCACTTT. The encoded protein is CASSPQGAYNSPLHF. The gene calls are TRBV11-2 and TRBJ1-6; 7 nucleotides align to TRBD1. Per the germline V gene, CDR1 is SGHAT and CDR2 is FQNNGV. CDR3 length: 15 amino acids. Losses at the gene ends were 5 bases for V and 2 bases for J; bases not matched to a gene: 3.

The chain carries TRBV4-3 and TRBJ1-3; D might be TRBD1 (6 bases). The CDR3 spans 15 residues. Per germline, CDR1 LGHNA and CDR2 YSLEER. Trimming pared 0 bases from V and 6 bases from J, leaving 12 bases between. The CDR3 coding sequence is TGCGCCAGCAGCCAAGATTTAACAGGGTCAAACACCATATATTTT. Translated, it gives CASSQDLTGSNTIYF.

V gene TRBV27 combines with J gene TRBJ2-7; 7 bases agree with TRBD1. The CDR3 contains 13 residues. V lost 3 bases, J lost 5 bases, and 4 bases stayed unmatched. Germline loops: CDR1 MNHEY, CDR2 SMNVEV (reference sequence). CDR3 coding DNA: TGTGCCAGCAGTTTGGTACAGGGGCACGAGCAGTACTTC. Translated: CASSLVQGHEQYF.

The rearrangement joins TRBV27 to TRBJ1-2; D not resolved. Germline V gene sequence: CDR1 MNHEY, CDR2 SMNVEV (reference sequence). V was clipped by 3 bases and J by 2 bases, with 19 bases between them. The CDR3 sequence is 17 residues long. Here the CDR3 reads CASSFWAGKRSNYGYTF. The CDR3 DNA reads TGTGCCAGCAGTTTTTGGGCCGGGAAAAGGTCCAACTATGGCTACACCTTC.

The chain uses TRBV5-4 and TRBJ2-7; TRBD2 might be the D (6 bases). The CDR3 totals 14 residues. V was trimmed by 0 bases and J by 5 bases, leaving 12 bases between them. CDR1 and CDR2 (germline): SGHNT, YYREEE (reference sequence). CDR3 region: CASSLVASVDEQYF. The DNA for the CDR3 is TGTGCCAGCAGCTTGGTAGCTAGCGTCGACGAGCAGTACTTC.

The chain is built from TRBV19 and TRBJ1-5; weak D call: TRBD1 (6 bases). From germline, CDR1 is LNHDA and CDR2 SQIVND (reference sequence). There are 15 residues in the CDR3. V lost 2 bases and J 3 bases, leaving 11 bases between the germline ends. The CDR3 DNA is TGTGCCAGTAGTATAAACAGGGAGCACAATCAGCCCCAGCATTTT. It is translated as CASSINREHNQPQHF.

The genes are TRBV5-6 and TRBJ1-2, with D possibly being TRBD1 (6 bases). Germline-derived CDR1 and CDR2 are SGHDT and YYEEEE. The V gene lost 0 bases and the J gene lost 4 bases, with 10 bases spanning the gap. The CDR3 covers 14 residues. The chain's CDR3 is CASSLDRAIYGYTF. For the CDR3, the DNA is TGTGCCAGCAGCTTGGACAGGGCTATCTATGGCTACACCTTC.

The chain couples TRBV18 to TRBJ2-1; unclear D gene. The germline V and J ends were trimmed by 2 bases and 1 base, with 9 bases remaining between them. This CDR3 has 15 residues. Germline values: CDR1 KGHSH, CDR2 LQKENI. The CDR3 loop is CASSPGFSSYNEQFF. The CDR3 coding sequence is TGTGCCAGCTCACCAGGCTTTTCATCCTACAATGAGCAGTTCTTC.

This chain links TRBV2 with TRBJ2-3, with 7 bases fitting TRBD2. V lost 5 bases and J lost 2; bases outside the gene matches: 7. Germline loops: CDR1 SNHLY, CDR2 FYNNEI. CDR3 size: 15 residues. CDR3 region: CASSSGGRITDTQYF. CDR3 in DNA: TGTGCCAGCAGTTCCGGGGGGAGAATCACAGATACGCAGTATTTT.

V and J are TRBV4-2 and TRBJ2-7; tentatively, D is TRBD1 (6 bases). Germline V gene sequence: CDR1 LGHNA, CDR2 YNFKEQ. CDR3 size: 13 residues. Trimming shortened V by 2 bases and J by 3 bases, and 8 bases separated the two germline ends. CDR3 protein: CASSQPTGYEQYF. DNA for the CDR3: TGTGCCAGCAGCCAACCGACAGGCTACGAGCAGTACTTC.